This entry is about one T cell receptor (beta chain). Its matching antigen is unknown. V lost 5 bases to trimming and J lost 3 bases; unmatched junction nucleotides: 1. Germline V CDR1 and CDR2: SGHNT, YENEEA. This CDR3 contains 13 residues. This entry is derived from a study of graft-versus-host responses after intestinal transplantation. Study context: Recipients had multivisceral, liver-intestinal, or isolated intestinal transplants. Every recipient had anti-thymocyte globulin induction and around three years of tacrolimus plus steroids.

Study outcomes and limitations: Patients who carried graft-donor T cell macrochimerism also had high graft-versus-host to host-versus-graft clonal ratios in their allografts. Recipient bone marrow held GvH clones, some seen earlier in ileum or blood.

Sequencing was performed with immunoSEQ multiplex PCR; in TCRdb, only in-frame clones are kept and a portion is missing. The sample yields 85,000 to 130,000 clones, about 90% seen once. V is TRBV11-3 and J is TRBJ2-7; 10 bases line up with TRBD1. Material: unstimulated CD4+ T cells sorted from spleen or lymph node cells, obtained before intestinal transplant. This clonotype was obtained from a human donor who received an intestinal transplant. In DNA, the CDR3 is TGTGCCAGCAGCCGGGACAGGGGCTACGAGCAGTACTTC. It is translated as CASSRDRGYEQYF.